This T cell receptor (beta chain) is drawn from a study of metastatic and nonmetastatic thyroid tumors. The overall study: Repertoire comparison spanned blood and tumor or nodule tissue of malignant and benign thyroid patients.

All patients were untreated before thyroid surgery. Findings and caveats of the study: Versus benign nodules, malignant thyroid tumors reportedly had significantly higher TCR beta diversity, in blood and tumor.

TCRdb ran MiXCR on the PCR reads. The data contain about 7,000 clones, approximately 32% of them seen just once; the ten biggest clones take up about an eighth. This clone was picked up a small number of times. What it binds is not known. V lost 0 bases and J 8 bases, leaving 7 bases between the germline ends. The CDR3 is 13 amino acids. Germline CDR1 MNHNS, CDR2 SASEGT. The chain is built from TRBV6-1 and TRBJ1-4; tentative D call: TRBD1 (5 bases). The TCR was taken from a female donor with papillary thyroid cancer or a benign thyroid nodule (not recorded which). Some clones in this sample may be carry-over from other donors' samples. What was sequenced was adjacent normal tissue. The DNA for the CDR3 is TGTGCCAGCAGTGAAGCAGGGGAGGAAAAACTGTTTTTT. Protein sequence: CASSEAGEEKLFF.